The 9 T cell receptor beta chains reported below all come from one sample, sequenced in a study of blood T cell repertoires in COVID-19. Repertoires were generated with immunoSEQ multiplex PCR, while TCRdb's copy carries only in-frame clones and drops some. Of about 170,000 clones listed, 88% are singletons. Sequencing input: peripheral blood. All receptors derive from a man aged 50-59 years who had recovered from COVID-19.

This CDR3 reads CASSKGRDGPYEQYF. CDR3 bases: TGTGCCAGCAGCAAAGGTCGGGATGGTCCCTACGAGCAGTACTTC. The chain has TRBV21-1 and TRBJ2-7; the table assigns TRBD2, which was not confirmed against the DNA. TRBV21-1 is shown as a pseudogene. The CDR3 loop spans 15 amino acids.

The sample holds one count of this clone. The chain carries TRBV7-8 and TRBJ1-1; 7 positions agree with TRBD1. The CDR3 consists of 16 residues. Germline CDR1 and CDR2: SGHVS and FQNEAQ. The junction had 15 bases not matched to a gene; V was cut back by 5 bases and J by 6 bases. CDR3 sequence: CASSPNDRVATAEAFF. Here the CDR3 DNA reads TGTGCCAGCAGCCCCAATGACAGGGTCGCTACGGCTGAAGCTTTCTTT.

The V and J genes are TRBV7-9 and TRBJ1-2; 9 nucleotides match TRBD1. CDR1 SEHNR and CDR2 FQNEAQ come from the germline V gene (reference sequence). The V and J ends lost 4 bases and 5 bases, in that order; junction bases with no gene match: 8. The CDR3 is made up of 15 amino acids. The CDR3 is CASSSEQGARYGYTF. The CDR3 region has the DNA TGTGCCAGCAGCTCGGAACAGGGGGCGCGATATGGCTACACCTTC.

This chain links TRBV6-1 with TRBJ1-5; D not certain. V shed 3 bases and J shed 5 bases, with 20 bases lying between them. The germline gives CDR1 MNHNS, CDR2 SASEGT. The CDR3 extends over 17 amino acids. The CDR3 region is CASSDFSGSSYHQPQHF. In DNA, the CDR3 is TGTGCCAGCAGTGACTTCTCCGGGAGTAGCTATCATCAGCCCCAGCATTTT.

The chain joins TRBV19 to TRBJ1-2; D not certain. The V end lost 3 bases, the J end lost 4 bases, and 15 bases lay between the germline ends. The CDR3 contains 15 residues. Germline V gives CDR1 LNHDA, CDR2 SQIVND (reference sequence). CDR3 nucleotide sequence: TGTGCCAGTAGTATCCCCCAGACAAACAGCTATGGCTACACCTTC. Its protein product is CASSIPQTNSYGYTF.

The genes are TRBV7-9 and TRBJ1-2, with TRBD1 matching over 9 bases. This CDR3 has 14 amino acids. V gave up 3 bases and J gave up 6 bases; unmatched junction bases: 5. Germline CDR1 reads SEHNR; CDR2 reads FQNEAQ (reference sequence). CDR3 bases: TGTGCCAGCAGCTTTGAACAGGGGGCGGATGGCTACACCTTC. Protein product: CASSFEQGADGYTF.

The chain links TRBV19 to TRBJ2-5, with 8 positions matching TRBD2. The V gene end was trimmed by 9 bases and the J gene end by 2 bases; junction bases not matched to a gene: 5. In germline, CDR1 is LNHDA, CDR2 SQIVND (reference sequence). The CDR3 length is 13 residues. The CDR3 spells CASRRLAQETQYF. The DNA for the CDR3 is TGTGCCAGCCGGCGACTAGCGCAAGAGACCCAGTACTTC.

This chain joins TRBV7-2 and TRBJ1-5; 9 bases match TRBD1. The CDR3 covers 15 residues. Trimming at V came to 5 bases and at J to 3 bases, leaving 5 bases not matched to a gene. Germline CDR1 SGHTA, CDR2 FQGNSA. The CDR3, as DNA: TGTGCCAGCAGCCCGCGGACAGGGGTCAATCAGCCCCAGCATTTT. It is translated as CASSPRTGVNQPQHF.

The table lists this clone with a count of one. V and J are TRBV28 and TRBJ2-2, with 10 nucleotides matching TRBD1. The V gene end was trimmed by 5 bases and the J gene end by 5 bases; junction bases not matched to a gene: 11. There are 17 residues in the CDR3. Germline V lookup: CDR1 MDHEN, CDR2 SYDVKM. This CDR3 reads CASSTDRGRDLTGELFF. Here the CDR3 DNA reads TGTGCCAGCAGTACCGACAGGGGGCGAGACTTAACCGGGGAGCTGTTTTTT. Using reference TRBV28 and TRBJ2-2 for the parts outside the CDR3, the full variable domain is DVKVTQSSRYLVKRTGEKVFLECVQDMDHENMFWYRQDPGLGLRLIYFSYDVKMKEKGDIPEGYSVSREKKERFSLILESASTNQTSMYLCASSTDRGRDLTGELFFGEGSRLTVL.